Below, 32 T cell receptor beta chains from the same sample are listed, as sequenced in a study of T-cell reconstitution after alpha-beta-depleted transplantation in children. This sample's TCRbeta library carried unique molecular identifier barcodes. Using its own MiXCR run on the PCR reads, TCRdb lists one record per CDR3 protein. This table holds about 7,900 distinct CDR3 sequences, around 32% found once. The sample here was peripheral blood, taken 60 days after TCRalphabeta/CD19-depleted stem cell transplant. These receptors were obtained from a boy younger than two who had a stem cell transplant for SCID, so the T cells may come from the graft donor.

The chain recombines TRBV28 with TRBJ2-5; weak D call: TRBD1 (6 bases). Germline CDR1 reads MDHEN; CDR2 reads SYDVKM. V lost 2 bases and J lost 4, with 11 bases in between. The CDR3 is made up of 14 amino acids. CDR3 nucleotide sequence: TGTGCCAGCAGTTTACCAGGGACAAGAGAGACCCAGTACTTC. It specifies CASSLPGTRETQYF.

The chain recombines TRBV6-5 with TRBJ2-1; 9 nucleotides align to TRBD2. The CDR3 extends over 15 amino acids. CDR1 MNHEY and CDR2 SVGAGI come from the germline V gene. The trim removed 3 bases at V and 7 bases at J, leaving 7 bases unmatched. CDR3 residues: CASSYEAGGVNEQFF. Here the CDR3 DNA reads TGTGCCAGCAGTTATGAAGCGGGAGGAGTTAATGAGCAGTTCTTC.

In its sample, this clonotype was seen many times. The genes are TRBV7-8 and TRBJ2-7; possible D gene TRBD1, 6 bases. The CDR3 contains 14 residues. Germline V CDR1 and CDR2: SGHVS, FQNEAQ. The V end was cut by 5 bases, the J end by 4 bases, with 15 bases between. As DNA, the CDR3 is TGTGCCAGCAGCGCGAACAGGGTTAGGTACGAGCAGTACTTC. This codes for CASSANRVRYEQYF.

By sample share, this clonotype is medium-sized. V gene TRBV2 combines with J gene TRBJ1-5; 8 nucleotides agree with TRBD1. CDR1 is SNHLY and CDR2 is FYNNEI in the germline V gene. Unmatched junction bases numbered 10, after V lost 6 bases and J lost 6 bases. The CDR3 consists of 15 residues. The CDR3 coding sequence is TGTGCCAGCAGACATGACAGGGGAGTGGGTCAGCCCCAGCATTTT. Translation: CASRHDRGVGQPQHF.

This clonotype is labeled as medium-sized. The chain uses TRBV13 and TRBJ2-7; 7 positions agree with TRBD1. Germline V gene sequence: CDR1 PRHDT, CDR2 FYEKMQ (reference sequence). The CDR3 has 14 residues. V was pared by 4 bases and J by 1 base, with 4 bases of the junction left unmatched. CDR3 protein: CASSYRDSSYEQYF. CDR3 DNA sequence: TGTGCCAGCAGCTACCGGGACAGTTCCTACGAGCAGTACTTC.

J is TRBJ2-5 and V is TRBV24-1, with TRBD1 matching over 8 bases. This CDR3 contains 14 residues. Unmatched junction bases numbered 4, after V lost 6 bases and J lost 2 bases. CDR1 and CDR2 from the germline V gene are KGHDR and SFDVKD. The CDR3: CATSPGQGQETQYF. The CDR3 DNA follows: TGTGCCACCAGTCCCGGACAGGGACAAGAGACCCAGTACTTC.

This clonotype was seen many times. The gene calls are TRBV6-5 and TRBJ1-6; TRBD1 is a possible D gene (5 bases). The germline CDR1 and CDR2 sequences are MNHEY and SVGAGI. V dropped 5 bases and J dropped 0 bases, with 14 bases sitting between them. The CDR3 has 17 amino acids. CDR3 bases: TGTGCCAGCAGTCCTACAGGATCCAGCTCCTATAATTCACCCCTCCACTTT. Translated, it gives CASSPTGSSSYNSPLHF.

This clonotype was picked up many times. At one of its ends the junction is not consistent with the germline gene, which may arise from a read error. The chain uses TRBV20-1 and TRBJ2-7, with 8 bases that match TRBD1. The CDR3 contains 18 residues. Germline V gene lookup returns CDR1 DFQATT and CDR2 SNEGSKA (reference sequence). The CDR3 loop reads CCARDRLGRRGQTYEQYF. For the CDR3, the DNA is TGCTGTGCTAGAGATCGGTTGGGCCGCAGGGGGCAAACCTACGAGCAGTACTTC.

As for this clonotype: Possible read error: a much larger clone is one base away. The genes are TRBV5-6 and TRBJ2-2; 10 bases are shared with TRBD1. Germline values: CDR1 SGHDT, CDR2 YYEEEE. V lost 4 bases to trimming and J lost 5 bases; unmatched junction nucleotides: 14. This CDR3 has 18 residues. Here the CDR3 reads CASSPGKDRGSWTGELFF. Here the CDR3 DNA reads TGTGCCAGCAGCCCCGGCAAGGACAGGGGGTCATGGACCGGGGAGCTGTTTTTT.

This clonotype was counted between two and nine times. J is TRBJ2-1 and V is TRBV12-3 or TRBV12-4; the D is unclear. CDR3 size: 13 residues. Trimming removed 1 base at V and 9 bases at J, with 10 bases between. The CDR3 DNA sequence: TGTGCCAGCAGTTTAGGTAGTTTCAGTGAGCAGTTCTTC. Amino acids: CASSLGSFSEQFF.

CDR3 in DNA: TGCAGTGCTTCCCACTCGGGGAGCTCCTACGAGCAGTACTTC. Translating gives CSASHSGSSYEQYF. V gene TRBV20-1 combines with J gene TRBJ2-7; weak D call: TRBD2 (5 bases). CDR1 is DFQATT and CDR2 is SNEGSKA in the germline V gene (reference sequence). V dropped 5 bases and J dropped 0 bases, with 14 bases sitting between them. The CDR3 covers 14 residues.

V gene TRBV29-1 combines with J gene TRBJ1-1; 8 bases fit TRBD1. Germline values: CDR1 SQVTM, CDR2 ANQGSEA. V was clipped by 4 bases and J by 4 bases; unmatched bases: 5. The CDR3 has 13 residues. CDR3 sequence (DNA): TGCAGCGTTGCGACAGGGGTGAGCACTGAAGCTTTCTTT. Translated, it gives CSVATGVSTEAFF.

This clonotype is medium-sized within its sample. The V and J genes are TRBV3-1 and TRBJ1-1, with D unclear. Trimming took 1 base from V and 7 from J, leaving 7 bases between them. Germline CDR1 reads LGHDT; CDR2 reads YNNKEL (reference sequence). This CDR3 has 12 residues. Written as DNA, the CDR3 is TGTGCCAGCAGCCAAGGTGGAGGTGAAGCTTTCTTT. Residues: CASSQGGGEAFF.

Judged by abundance, this clonotype is medium-sized. The rearrangement links TRBV5-1 to TRBJ2-3; D not certain. V gave up 2 bases and J gave up 2 bases, with 9 bases separating them. There are 14 residues in the CDR3. CDR1 and CDR2 from the germline V gene are SGHRS and YFSETQ. The CDR3 nucleotides are TGCGCCAGCAGCTTCCTCATCCTCACAGATACGCAGTATTTT. This gives the protein CASSFLILTDTQYF.

In this sample, this clonotype is medium-sized. The genes are TRBV10-3 and TRBJ2-7; D ambiguous. Germline values: CDR1 ENHRY, CDR2 SYGVKD. This CDR3 comprises 14 residues. V was shortened by 6 bases and J by 0 bases, with 12 bases between the two germline ends. In DNA, the CDR3 is TGTGCCATCAGCACACAAAAAATCTCCTACGAGCAGTACTTC. It is translated as CAISTQKISYEQYF.

The gene calls are TRBV27 and TRBJ2-6; the D gene is possibly TRBD1 (5 bases). Trimming left V 5 bases short and J 0 bases short, with 14 bases between. The CDR3 runs to 17 residues. The germline V gene encodes CDR1 MNHEY and CDR2 SMNVEV (reference sequence). The CDR3 nucleotides read TGTGCCAGCAGTGCCAGGGCCTTTAGCTCTGGGGCCAACGTCCTGACTTTC. It yields the protein CASSARAFSSGANVLTF.

This clonotype has ten or more counts. The chain combines TRBV6-5 with TRBJ2-3; TRBD1 might be the D (5 bases). Germline CDR1 is MNHEY and CDR2 is SVGAGI. Trimming removed 0 bases from V and 6 bases from J, with 16 bases in between. This CDR3 contains 16 residues. The CDR3 DNA follows: TGTGCCAGCAGTTACTCAAGGGGAACTTCTCGGGATACGCAGTATTTT. Amino acid sequence: CASSYSRGTSRDTQYF.

This clonotype is medium-sized within its sample. CDR3 in amino acids: CASGPRDRVSYEQYF. The CDR3 DNA reads as TGTGCTAGTGGCCCGAGGGACAGGGTTTCCTACGAGCAGTACTTC. This chain links TRBV12-5 with TRBJ2-7; 9 bases fit TRBD1. CDR3 size: 15 residues. After removal of 6 bases from V and 1 base from J, the junction contained 7 bases not matched to a gene. Per the germline V gene, CDR1 is LGHNT and CDR2 is FRNRAP.

This clonotype was observed a single time. This chain links TRBV12-3 or TRBV12-4 with TRBJ2-7; 9 bases map to TRBD2. V shed 3 bases and J 4 bases; nucleotides not matched to a gene: 13. This CDR3 has 17 amino acids. CDR3: CASSLASGMRIPYEQYF. In DNA, the CDR3 is TGTGCCAGCAGTTTGGCTAGCGGGATGAGAATCCCTTACGAGCAGTACTTC.

J is TRBJ1-2 and V is TRBV6-5; D call uncertain. Germline CDR1 MNHEY, CDR2 SVGAGI. V gave up 2 bases and J gave up 8 bases, with 12 bases separating them. The CDR3 is 13 amino acids. Here the CDR3 reads CASSYPEGGGYTF. The CDR3 DNA reads TGTGCCAGCAGTTACCCTGAGGGAGGGGGCTACACCTTC.

This chain links TRBV2 with TRBJ2-7; 14 nucleotides agree with TRBD2. With V trimmed by 6 bases and J by 1 base, 8 bases remained unmatched. This CDR3 comprises 17 residues. The germline gives CDR1 SNHLY, CDR2 FYNNEI. The CDR3 is CASSRGLAGGRSYEQYF. DNA of the CDR3: TGTGCCAGCAGCCGCGGACTAGCGGGAGGAAGGTCCTACGAGCAGTACTTC.

By proportion, this clonotype is medium-sized. The chain uses TRBV3-1 and TRBJ1-2, with D perhaps TRBD1 (5 bases). Germline values: CDR1 LGHDT, CDR2 YNNKEL (reference sequence). The ends were cut back, 4 bases at V and 7 bases at J, with 13 bases in the middle. There are 13 residues in the CDR3. Written as DNA, the CDR3 is TGTGCCAGCAGCCGCCCTACCGGGGGTGGCTACACCTTC. It codes for CASSRPTGGGYTF.

This clonotype is medium-sized (0.01 to 0.1%). The chain links TRBV11-2 to TRBJ1-2, with D possibly TRBD1 on 5 matching bases. Trimming cost V 8 bases and J 3 bases, with 19 bases left between them. There are 15 residues in the CDR3. Germline loops: CDR1 SGHAT, CDR2 FQNNGV. CDR3 region: CASGPGPKGYYGYTF. The CDR3 DNA reads as TGTGCCAGCGGTCCGGGACCTAAGGGGTACTATGGCTACACCTTC.

This clonotype showed up just a few times. This chain links TRBV3-1 with TRBJ2-3, with 13 nucleotides matching TRBD2. Trimming cost V 0 bases and J 0 bases; bases outside gene matches: 3. The germline CDR1 and CDR2 sequences are LGHDT and YNNKEL (reference sequence). CDR3 length equals 18 residues. The chain's CDR3 is CASSQDPGLAGSTDTQYF. The CDR3 bases are TGTGCCAGCAGCCAAGATCCGGGACTAGCGGGGAGCACAGATACGCAGTATTTT.

This clonotype qualifies as medium-sized (0.01 to 0.1%). V and J are TRBV7-8 and TRBJ2-7; TRBD1 or TRBD2 may be the D gene (5 bases each). Trimming cost V 1 base and J 2 bases, with 24 bases left between them. The germline V gene has CDR1 SGHVS and CDR2 FQNEAQ. The CDR3 is 19 residues long. The CDR3 here is CASSLGPGTSPDHTYEQYF. CDR3 sequence (DNA): TGTGCCAGCAGCTTAGGCCCCGGGACCAGCCCGGACCATACCTACGAGCAGTACTTC.

This clonotype was counted many times. The CDR3 sequence is CASSLRRDREAHYQPQHF. CDR3 nucleotides: TGTGCCAGCAGCCTCCGGAGAGACAGGGAAGCACATTATCAGCCCCAGCATTTT. This chain connects TRBV14 to TRBJ1-5; 7 positions agree with TRBD1. The CDR3 contains 18 residues. V gave up 4 bases and J gave up 5 bases; unmatched junction bases: 17. From germline, CDR1 is SGHDN and CDR2 FVKESK.

This clonotype is termed medium-sized. The rearrangement uses TRBV7-8 and TRBJ2-5; 7 nucleotides match TRBD1. Germline V gene lookup returns CDR1 SGHVS and CDR2 FQNEAQ. V lost 5 bases and J lost 4; bases outside the gene matches: 10. The CDR3 length is 15 residues. The CDR3 loop reads CASSAGTEPGETQYF. CDR3 in DNA: TGTGCCAGCAGCGCCGGGACAGAGCCGGGAGAGACCCAGTACTTC.

This clonotype is categorized as medium-sized. The chain has TRBV11-2 and TRBJ2-1, with 9 bases aligning to TRBD2. J lost 2 bases, V lost 6 bases, and 14 bases had no gene match. Per the germline V gene, CDR1 is SGHAT and CDR2 is FQNNGV. This CDR3 comprises 18 residues. CDR3: CASSSRGGSGGPYNEQFF. CDR3 nucleotide sequence: TGTGCCAGCAGTTCCCGGGGAGGAAGCGGGGGGCCCTACAATGAGCAGTTCTTC.

This clonotype was seen many times. The chain couples TRBV29-1 to TRBJ1-1, with D possibly matching TRBD1 (5 bases). From germline, CDR1 is SQVTM and CDR2 ANQGSEA. This CDR3 has 13 residues. V was cut by 3 bases and J by 3 bases, with 11 bases left in between. CDR3 residues: CSVDREGDTEAFF. DNA for the CDR3: TGCAGCGTTGACAGGGAAGGGGACACTGAAGCTTTCTTT.

By sample share, this clonotype is medium-sized. The genes are TRBV21-1 and TRBJ2-7. TRBV21-1 constitutes a pseudogene. The CDR3 loop spans 11 amino acids. The chain's CDR3 is CASRSCNEQYF. Here the CDR3 DNA reads TGTGCCAGCCGATCCTGCAACGAGCAGTACTTC.

This clonotype is medium-sized within its sample. V and J are TRBV4-1 and TRBJ2-7, with 12 positions matching TRBD2. The V gene end was trimmed by 4 bases and the J gene end by 0 bases; junction bases not matched to a gene: 4. The CDR3 covers 16 residues. Germline V lookup: CDR1 MGHRA, CDR2 YSYEKL. As DNA, the CDR3 is TGCGCCAGCAGCCGACTAGCGGGGGCCAACTCCTACGAGCAGTACTTC. This gives the protein CASSRLAGANSYEQYF.

This clonotype was detected many times. This sequence joins TRBV7-9 and TRBJ1-3; D is undetermined. CDR3 length: 16 amino acids. Between the trimmed V and J ends, which lost 2 bases and 0 bases, there was a span of 11 bases. Germline lookup yields CDR1 SEHNR and CDR2 FQNEAQ (reference sequence). Here the CDR3 reads CASSLRVKASGNTIYF. The CDR3 bases are TGTGCCAGCAGCTTAAGGGTCAAGGCCTCTGGAAACACCATATATTTT.